This T cell receptor beta chain came from a study of control samples from healthy donors and cancer patients (dated by TCRdb to the early 2020s). Receptor libraries were prepared by the immunoSEQ multiplex PCR assay. As stored in TCRdb, this immuneACCESS dataset retains in-frame rearrangements with V and J assigned. A fraction of the clones does not appear; measured against another copy, unresolved V genes explain less than half of the discrepancy, and the remainder lacks a known reason. Here the sample has 150,000 or so clones; just under 95% occur a single time. Together, the top ten hold approximately 5.5% of the sample. The germline V gene gives CDR1 as KGHDR and CDR2 as SFDVKD. Its CDR3 holds 15 amino acids, cysteine through phenylalanine. The DNA shown is the 45-base CDR3, in frame from base 1. V is pared back by 5 bases and J by 2 bases, with 13 bases lying between the germline termini. In regard to this clone: Its antigen specificity is not known. No base quality values were provided; no much bigger clone lies one nucleotide off.

The chain employs TRBV24-1 and TRBJ2-3; TRBD1 is possibly the D segment (6 matching bases). Sequencing used blood. The clonotype originates from a man aged 35-49 years in good health. The base sequence is TGTGCCACCAGTGCCCAAGGGGGTCACACAGATACGCAGTATTTT. It is translated as CATSAQGGHTDTQYF.